The rows below give T cell receptor beta chains drawn from one sample of a study of shared clonotypes between healthy human individuals. Measured with immunoSEQ multiplex PCR; TCRdb has only the in-frame clones, and not every one. The table has roughly 2.1 million clones, roughly 91% seen once. The sample taken for sequencing was naive CD8+ T cells from PBMCs. These receptors were obtained from a man aged 18 to 35 in good health. Some clones in this sample may be carry-over from other donors' samples. Both conserved end residues are part of each CDR3. D genes are given only for firm matches. The listing skips clone size in some rows; elsewhere it reads once, few, many or a size class.

>NA|TRBV11-2|NA|TRBJ1-1
TGTGCCAGCTTTTATGGTACTGAAGCTTTCTTT
CASFYGTEAFF
>NA|TRBV6-5|NA|TRBJ1-1
TGTGCCAGCAGTTCGATGAGAGGAGACACTGAAGCTTTCTTT
CASSSMRGDTEAFF
>NA|TRBV2|NA|TRBJ2-1
TGTGCCAGCAGCACCCGGGGGCTCTTGTCCAATGAGCAGTTCTTC
CASSTRGLLSNEQFF
>NA|TRBV5-1|TRBD2|TRBJ2-5
TGCGCCAGCAGCTCGCGGGGGGCAGAGACCCAGTACTTC
CASSSRGAETQYF
>NA|TRBV10-3|NA|TRBJ1-2
TGTGCCATCAGTGAGTTGAAAGGGACTGGCTACACCTTC
CAISELKGTGYTF
>NA|TRBV11-2|NA|TRBJ1-5
TGTGCCAGCAGCCCAGGCGGCCTTGAGCCCCAGCATTTT
CASSPGGLEPQHF
>NA|TRBV6-1|TRBD1|TRBJ2-7
TGTGCCAGCAGTGATAAACGAGGGGGCCTCTACTCCTACGAGCAGTACTTC
CASSDKRGGLYSYEQYF
>once|TRBV15|TRBD2|TRBJ2-1
TGTGCCACCAGCAGAGACCCCGTCCGACTAGCGGGGCACTACAATGAGCAGTTCTTC
CATSRDPVRLAGHYNEQFF
>once|TRBV2|TRBD1|TRBJ2-7
TGTGCCGGATCGACAGGGTTCTACGAGCAGTACTTC
CAGSTGFYEQYF
>once|TRBV7-2|NA|TRBJ1-2
TGTGCCAGCAGCTTATACGCGCGGGACGGAGGGGAATATGGCTACACCTTC
CASSLYARDGGEYGYTF
>NA|TRBV19|NA|TRBJ1-1
TGTGCCAGTAGTACTGAACGAAGGGGAGACACTGAAGCTTTCTTT
CASSTERRGDTEAFF
>NA|TRBV27|NA|TRBJ2-5
TGTGCCAGCAGTTTTCAGGGCCCGATCGGGGTCCAAGAGACCCAGTACTTC
CASSFQGPIGVQETQYF
>NA|TRBV15|NA|TRBJ2-1
TGTGCCACCAGCGGCCTTATACCCGCTAGCGCCAATGAGCAGTTCTTC
CATSGLIPASANEQFF
>NA|TRBV7-3|TRBD2|TRBJ2-3
TGTGCCAGCAGCCCTAGCGGGAACCCTTACACAGATACGCAGTATTTT
CASSPSGNPYTDTQYF
>NA|TRBV9|NA|TRBJ2-3
TGTGCCAGCAGCCCCGAACAGGATACAGATACGCAGTATTTT
CASSPEQDTDTQYF
>NA|TRBV27|TRBD1|TRBJ1-2
TGTGCCAGCAGTCTCGACAGGGGGATCGGCTATGGCTACACCTTC
CASSLDRGIGYGYTF
>NA|TRBV28|TRBD1|TRBJ1-3
TGTGCCAGCAGTTTCCTCATCCGTATCGACAGGGGAACTGGAAACACCATATATTTT
CASSFLIRIDRGTGNTIYF
>NA|TRBV7-2|NA|TRBJ2-1
TGTGCCAGCAGCTTAGACTCGTACAATGAGCAGTTCTTC
CASSLDSYNEQFF
>NA|TRBV27|TRBD1|TRBJ2-7
TGTGCCAGCAGTTTATCGGCCGGGACAGGGTTGAACTACGAGCAGTACTTC
CASSLSAGTGLNYEQYF
>NA|TRBV6-1|NA|TRBJ2-1
TGTGCCAGCAGTGAACCTGCCGGGGGCCAGGGCTACAATGAGCAGTTCTTC
CASSEPAGGQGYNEQFF
>NA|TRBV2|TRBD1|TRBJ1-4
TGTGCCAGCAGAGCCCCGGGACAGGGGCGTAATGAAAAACTGTTTTTT
CASRAPGQGRNEKLFF
>NA|TRBV30|TRBD1|TRBJ2-2
TGTGCCTGGAGGGCTCGGGGACAGGGGGCTATCGGGGAGCTGTTTTTT
CAWRARGQGAIGELFF
>NA|TRBV7-9|NA|TRBJ2-7
TGTGCCAGCAGCCCTACAGGAACTCTTGACCACGAGCAGTACTTC
CASSPTGTLDHEQYF
>NA|TRBV25-1|NA|TRBJ2-7
TGTGCCAGCAGTGACATTTTGTCTCTTGGGGCCCACGAGCAGTACTTC
CASSDILSLGAHEQYF
>NA|TRBV28|TRBD2|TRBJ2-1
TGTGCCAGCAGCGCCTTTCGCGGGAGGGACGAGCAGTTCTTC
CASSAFRGRDEQFF
>NA|TRBV7-9|NA|TRBJ2-7
TGTGCCAGCACCCTGGGCTACGAGGGGCAGTACTTC
CASTLGYEGQYF
>NA|TRBV7-9|TRBD1|TRBJ2-2
TGTGCCAGCAGCTTTAACAGGGGGAACACCGGGGAGCTGTTTTTT
CASSFNRGNTGELFF
>NA|TRBV12-5|NA|TRBJ2-7
TGTGCTAGTGGTCATTCGATGGACGAGCAGTACTTC
CASGHSMDEQYF
>NA|TRBV7-9|TRBD2|TRBJ2-3
TGTGCCAGCAGCTTAGGAATGTGGGCTAGCGGGGTCCGGGATACGCAGTATTTT
CASSLGMWASGVRDTQYF
>NA|TRBV9|NA|TRBJ2-7
TGTGCCAGCAGCGTGAGCGCAGGGTCGAACGAGCAGTACTTC
CASSVSAGSNEQYF
>NA|TRBV5-1|NA|TRBJ2-7
TGCGCCAGCAGCATCCACCCCCCACAAGTCGGAGACTACGAGCAGTACTTC
CASSIHPPQVGDYEQYF
>NA|TRBV19|NA|TRBJ2-7
TGTGCCAGTAGTATAGGGTCGGGCTCCTACGAGCAGTACTTC
CASSIGSGSYEQYF
>NA|TRBV25-1|NA|TRBJ2-5
TGTGCCAGCAGTGAATGGGGCCAGGGCCAAGAGACCCAGTACTTC
CASSEWGQGQETQYF
>NA|TRBV7-9|NA|TRBJ1-2
TGTGCCAGCAGCTTAGGACCCTCACTCCTTGGAGACCATGGCTACACCTTC
CASSLGPSLLGDHGYTF
>NA|TRBV19|TRBD2|TRBJ2-7
TGTGCCAGTAGTGCCCTGGGACTAGCGGGAAACGAGCAGTACTTC
CASSALGLAGNEQYF
>NA|TRBV5-4|TRBD2|TRBJ2-7
TGTGCCAGCAGCCGAAGAGGACTAGCGGGGATGGGAGAGCAGTACTTC
CASSRRGLAGMGEQYF
>NA|TRBV28|TRBD2|TRBJ2-1
TGTGCCAGCAGTTTAAGCCCTAGCGGGCTCAACAATGAGCAGTTCTTC
CASSLSPSGLNNEQFF
>NA|TRBV2|NA|TRBJ2-1
TGTGCCAGCATAGTGAGAACGAGCTCCTACAATGAGCAGTTCTTC
CASIVRTSSYNEQFF
>NA|TRBV7-3|NA|TRBJ1-1
TGTGCCAGCAGCCCTGTCCCGAACACTGAAGCTTTCTTT
CASSPVPNTEAFF
>NA|TRBV5-5|NA|TRBJ1-3
TGTGCCAGCAGCTTGCGGCAGGACACCATATATTTT
CASSLRQDTIYF
>once|TRBV7-2|NA|TRBJ2-7
TGTGCCAGCAGCTTAAGCTGGACGGCCCAAGGGGGGGAGCAGTACTTC
CASSLSWTAQGGEQYF
>once|TRBV4-3|NA|TRBJ2-1
TGCGCCAGCAGCCATAGCGGAGCATACAATGAGCAGTTCTTC
CASSHSGAYNEQFF
>few|TRBV7-2|NA|TRBJ1-1
TGTGCCAGCAGCTGGTACGAAGCTTTCTTT
CASSWYEAFF
>NA|TRBV4-1|NA|TRBJ1-1
TGCGCCAGCAGCCTTTCAGGGGAATATTCTGAAGCTTTCTTT
CASSLSGEYSEAFF
>NA|TRBV29-1|TRBD2|TRBJ2-2
TGCAGCGTCAAAGGAGGCGGGAGTCGCACCGGGGAGCTGTTTTTT
CSVKGGGSRTGELFF
>NA|TRBV27|TRBD2|TRBJ2-4
TGTGCCAGCAGTCCCGTAGCGGGATTAAACATTCAGTACTTC
CASSPVAGLNIQYF
>NA|TRBV4-2|TRBD2|TRBJ2-1
TGTGCCAGCAGCCCCCCAGCGGGGGGCGACTACAATGAGCAGTTCTTC
CASSPPAGGDYNEQFF